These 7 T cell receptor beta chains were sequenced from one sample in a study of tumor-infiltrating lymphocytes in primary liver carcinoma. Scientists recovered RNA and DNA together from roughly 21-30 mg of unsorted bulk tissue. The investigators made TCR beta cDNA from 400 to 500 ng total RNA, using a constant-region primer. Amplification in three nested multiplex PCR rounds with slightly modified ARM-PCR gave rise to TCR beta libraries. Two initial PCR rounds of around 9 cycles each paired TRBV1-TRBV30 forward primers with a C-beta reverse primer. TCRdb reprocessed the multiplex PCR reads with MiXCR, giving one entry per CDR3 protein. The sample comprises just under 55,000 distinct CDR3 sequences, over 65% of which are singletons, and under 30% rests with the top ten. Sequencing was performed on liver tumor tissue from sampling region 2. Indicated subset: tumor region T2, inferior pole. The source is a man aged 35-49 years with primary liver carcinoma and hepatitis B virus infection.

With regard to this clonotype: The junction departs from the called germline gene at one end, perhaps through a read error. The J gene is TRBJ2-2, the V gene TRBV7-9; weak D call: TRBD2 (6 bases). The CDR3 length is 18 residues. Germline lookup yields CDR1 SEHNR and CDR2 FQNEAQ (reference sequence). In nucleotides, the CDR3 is TGTGCCAGCAGCTCTGCCCAGATCGGGGGAGTGAACACCGGGGAGCTGCCTTTT. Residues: CASSSAQIGGVNTGELPF. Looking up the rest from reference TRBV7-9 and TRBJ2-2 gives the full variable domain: DTGVSQNPRHKITKRGQNVTFRCDPISEHNRLYWYRQTLGQGPEFLTYFQNEAQLEKSRLLSDRFSAERPKGSFSTLEIQRTEQGDSAMYLCASSSAQIGGVNTGELPFGEGSRLTVL.

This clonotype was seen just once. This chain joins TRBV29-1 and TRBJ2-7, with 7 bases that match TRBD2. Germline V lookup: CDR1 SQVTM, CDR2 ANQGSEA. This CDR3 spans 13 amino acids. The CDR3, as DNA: TGCAACGCCGAGGGGCGGGGGTCCCACGAGCAGTACTTC. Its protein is CNAEGRGSHEQYF.

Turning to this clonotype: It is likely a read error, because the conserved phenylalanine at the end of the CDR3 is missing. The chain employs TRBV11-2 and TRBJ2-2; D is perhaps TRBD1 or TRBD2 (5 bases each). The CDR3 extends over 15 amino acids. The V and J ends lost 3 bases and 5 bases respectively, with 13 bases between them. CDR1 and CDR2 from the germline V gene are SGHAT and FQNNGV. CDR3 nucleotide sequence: TGTGCCAGCAGCTTCGGGGCAGCAAATACCGGGGAGCTGTTTTAT. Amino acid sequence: CASSFGAANTGELFY.

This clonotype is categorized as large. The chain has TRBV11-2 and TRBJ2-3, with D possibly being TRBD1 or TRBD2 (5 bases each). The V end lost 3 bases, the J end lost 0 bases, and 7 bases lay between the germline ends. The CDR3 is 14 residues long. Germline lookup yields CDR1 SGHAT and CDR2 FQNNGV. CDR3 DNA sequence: TGTGCCAGCAGCTTTCGGGACAGCACAGATACGCAGTATTTT. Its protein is CASSFRDSTDTQYF.

CDR3 residues: CRVEGWNQETQYF. The CDR3 DNA follows: TGCAGGGTAGAGGGCTGGAACCAAGAGACCCAGTACTTC. This chain connects TRBV29-1 to TRBJ2-5; weak D call: TRBD2 (5 bases). CDR1 SQVTM and CDR2 ANQGSEA come from the germline V gene. The CDR3 sequence is 13 residues long.

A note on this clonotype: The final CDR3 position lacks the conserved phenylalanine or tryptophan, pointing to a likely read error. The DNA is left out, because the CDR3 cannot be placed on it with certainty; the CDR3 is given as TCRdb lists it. CDR3 residues: CSVDRGQETQNS. This chain joins TRBV29-1 and TRBJ2-5; the table names TRBD1, a call not compared with the DNA. The CDR3 has 12 amino acids, counting both end residues. Germline lookup yields CDR1 SQVTM and CDR2 ANQGSEA.

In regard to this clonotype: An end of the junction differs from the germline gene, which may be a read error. CDR3 in amino acids: CASNLGHIRNEQYF. CDR3 sequence (DNA): TGTGCCAGCAACTTGGGCCACATAAGGAACGAGCAGTACTTC. The chain joins TRBV5-6 to TRBJ2-7; D ambiguous. CDR1 and CDR2 (germline): SGHDT, YYEEEE. The CDR3 covers 14 residues.